This record looks at one T cell receptor beta chain sequence and its context. CDR3 length: 17 residues. Per the germline V gene, CDR1 is MNHNY and CDR2 is SVGAGI (reference sequence). Trimming took 2 bases from V and 7 from J, leaving 23 bases between them. The data originate from a study of T cells in Graves' hyperthyroidism and ophthalmopathy. Amplification of TCR beta CDR3 regions was performed using RNA transcripts as template. A set of HTBI primers served as the primers for a first-round RT-PCR of the TCR CDR3. TCRdb independently ran MiXCR on the multiplex PCR reads; one entry per CDR3 protein. In the table there are 690,000 or so distinct CDR3 sequences, over 15% of which are singletons. The source of the PBMCs was around 10 ml of fresh peripheral blood.

The TCR originated in a woman aged 50 to 65 with Graves' hyperthyroidism that later progressed to Graves' ophthalmopathy. Material for sequencing was blood. This sequence joins TRBV6-6 and TRBJ1-1; TRBD1 might be the D (5 bases). The CDR3 loop is CASSYGATPGQGGEAFF. CDR3 DNA: TGTGCCAGCAGTTACGGTGCGACTCCCGGGCAGGGTGGTGAAGCTTTCTTT.